This TCR beta chain originates from a study of cytomegalovirus exposure and HLA in healthy donors. PCR amplification relied on 60 Vbeta primers (plus 13 Jbeta primers). The protocol was immunoSEQ multiplex PCR, while the TCRdb copy is restricted to in-frame clones and leaves out a portion. The table records some 110,000 clones, about a tenth of them present only once. This clone was seen a few times. Sequencing input: PBMCs. The source of this sequence is a man aged 35 to 55 in good health and CMV-seropositive.

The CDR3 sequence: CASSLVGGYNEQFF. CDR3 nucleotides: TGTGCCAGCAGTTTGGTGGGGGGATACAATGAGCAGTTCTTC. This chain joins TRBV27 and TRBJ2-1; TRBD2 is a possible D gene (6 bases). CDR1 MNHEY and CDR2 SMNVEV come from the germline V gene (reference sequence). The CDR3 is 14 residues long. The V end lost 3 bases, the J end lost 4 bases, and 10 bases lay between the germline ends.